This T cell receptor beta chain was recorded in a study of blood T cell repertoires in COVID-19. As for the study in general: Specimens from acute and convalescent COVID-19 originated in the United States, Italy and Spain. Sample material is recorded as cDNA or gDNA derived from T cells, B-cell-depleted T cells, or PBMCs.

Repertoires were generated with immunoSEQ multiplex PCR, while TCRdb's copy carries only in-frame clones and drops some. There are roughly 250,000 clones in the sample; roughly nine tenths occur only once, and roughly 2.3% lies in the top ten. V was clipped by 0 bases and J by 8 bases; unmatched bases: 12. The CDR3 is 17 amino acids. Germline-derived CDR1 and CDR2 are SGHRS and YFSETQ. Participants spanned ages about 18 to 100 years and resided in over 20 US areas. V gene TRBV5-1 combines with J gene TRBJ2-1; the match to TRBD2 covers 9 bases. Source material: PBMCs or T cells enriched from blood (not recorded which). This clonotype was sampled from a woman between 18 and 30 years old who had recovered from COVID-19. The chain's CDR3 is CASSLAPAGGPMDEQFF. The CDR3 DNA sequence: TGCGCCAGCAGCTTGGCACCGGCGGGGGGGCCAATGGATGAGCAGTTCTTC.